This T cell receptor beta chain appears in the sequencing data of a study of identical twins. Study-level points and caveats: Partial confounding of zero-insertion analyses by invariant MAIT and iNKT cells was possible.

Details on this clonotype: Its antigen is not identified.

This CDR3 spans 18 amino acids. The germline V gene has CDR1 SGHRS and CDR2 YFSETQ. Deletions cut 1 base from V and 3 bases from J, with 23 bases between. Via MiXCR, TCRdb re-called the 5' RACE reads, giving one row per CDR3 protein. Of 1.5 million to 2 million distinct CDR3 sequences listed, less than 35% are singletons. The receptor comes from a newborn girl in good health. The V gene is TRBV5-1, the J gene TRBJ2-7, with D uncertain. Specimen: cord blood. CDR3 DNA sequence: TGCGCCAGCAGCTTGATGATGGCCCCCACACTGAAGGTCTACGAGCAGTACTTC. The encoded protein is CASSLMMAPTLKVYEQYF. Full variable domain (outside the CDR3, taken from reference TRBV5-1 and TRBJ2-7): KAGVTQTPRYLIKTRGQQVTLSCSPISGHRSVSWYQQTPGQGLQFLFEYFSETQRNKGNFPGRFSGRQFSNSRSEMNVSTLELGDSALYLCASSLMMAPTLKVYEQYFGPGTRLTVT.